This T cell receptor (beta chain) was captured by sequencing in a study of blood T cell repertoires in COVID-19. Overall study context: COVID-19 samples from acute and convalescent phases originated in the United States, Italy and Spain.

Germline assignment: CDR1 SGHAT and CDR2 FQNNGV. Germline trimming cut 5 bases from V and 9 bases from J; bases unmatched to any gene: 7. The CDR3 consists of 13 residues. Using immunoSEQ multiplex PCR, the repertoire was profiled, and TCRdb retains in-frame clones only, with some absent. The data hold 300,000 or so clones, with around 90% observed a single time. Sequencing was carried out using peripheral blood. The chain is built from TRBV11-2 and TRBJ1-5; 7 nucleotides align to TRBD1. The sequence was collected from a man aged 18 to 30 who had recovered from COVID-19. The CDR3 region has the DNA TGTGCCAGCAGCCAACTACAGGGGCGGCCCCAGCATTTT. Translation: CASSQLQGRPQHF.